Listed below are T cell receptor beta chains from one sample, sequenced in a study of shared clonotypes between healthy human individuals. Clones were read by immunoSEQ multiplex PCR, and TCRdb kept only the in-frame ones, dropping some. Here the sample spans about 2 million clones, over 85% being singletons. The sequencing input was naive CD8+ T cells sorted from blood. These receptors all come from a man younger than 30 in good health. CDR3s include the opening cysteine and the closing phenylalanine or tryptophan. D genes are given only for firm matches. Clone size is shown for a subset of rows, as once, few, many or a class of expanded clone.

V gene	clone size	D gene	J gene	CDR3 DNA	CDR3 protein
TRBV6-5	-	TRBD2	TRBJ2-5	TGTGCCAGCAGTTACGGACTAGCGGGGTTACAAGAGACCCAGTACTTC	CASSYGLAGLQETQYF
TRBV27	-	-	TRBJ2-7	TGTGCCAGCAGTTTCGGGGATCCCTACGAGCAGTACTTC	CASSFGDPYEQYF
TRBV28	-	-	TRBJ2-7	TGTGCCAGCAGTTTTACCGTTGACTACGAGCAGTACTTC	CASSFTVDYEQYF
TRBV7-9	-	-	TRBJ2-1	TGTGCCAGCAGCTTAGCACCACAGGGCGACAATGAGCAGTTCTTC	CASSLAPQGDNEQFF
TRBV7-9	-	-	TRBJ2-7	TGTGCCAGCAGCGACGGATACGAGCAGTACTTC	CASSDGYEQYF
TRBV13	-	-	TRBJ1-2	TGTGCCAGCAGCCGCTCCGAGGGGAACTATGGCTACACCTTC	CASSRSEGNYGYTF
TRBV7-9	-	-	TRBJ1-1	TGTGCCAGCAGCTTTACTTTTAAGGCTGAAGCTTTCTTT	CASSFTFKAEAFF
TRBV27	-	TRBD2	TRBJ2-7	TGTGCCAGCAGTCCCTCCGCGGGGGGCATAACCTACGAGCAGTACTTC	CASSPSAGGITYEQYF
TRBV6-5	-	TRBD2	TRBJ2-2	TGTGCCAGCAGTCACTTTTCCGGGGAGGGCGGGGAGCTGTTTTTT	CASSHFSGEGGELFF
TRBV5-4	-	-	TRBJ1-2	TGTGCCAGCAGCCCCCCTGGGTCCGGCGGCCTGAACTATGGCTACACCTTC	CASSPPGSGGLNYGYTF
TRBV2	-	-	TRBJ2-7	TGTGCCAGCATTTACTTCCGGGACGGCAGAGGCGAGCAGTACTTC	CASIYFRDGRGEQYF
TRBV2	-	TRBD1	TRBJ1-1	TGTGCCAGCAGTGATCAGGGGGCGATTTTCACTGAAGCTTTCTTT	CASSDQGAIFTEAFF
TRBV25-1	once	-	TRBJ2-7	TGTGCCAGCAGTGAGGTGGGGAGCTCCTACGAGCAGTACTTC	CASSEVGSSYEQYF
TRBV5-8	-	-	TRBJ1-2	TGTGCCAGCAGCTCTGATGGACCAGGCTACACCTTC	CASSSDGPGYTF
TRBV7-9	-	TRBD2	TRBJ2-1	TGTGCCAGCAGCTTTAGCGGGGGGGCCGCGGATGAGCAGTTCTTC	CASSFSGGAADEQFF
TRBV25-1	-	TRBD2	TRBJ2-5	TGTGCCAGCAGCGTCCGGGAGGGGACCCAGTACTTC	CASSVREGTQYF
TRBV6-6	once	-	TRBJ2-3	TGTGCCAGCCTCCAGACAGATACGCAGTATTTT	CASLQTDTQYF
TRBV29-1	-	TRBD2	TRBJ2-7	TGCAGCGTTGAAGAGGGCAGAACTAGCGGGAGTTCCTACGAGCAGTACTTC	CSVEEGRTSGSSYEQYF
TRBV19	-	-	TRBJ1-2	TGTGCCAGTACCGACCTCAGAGCAGGGTCCTATGGCTACACCTTC	CASTDLRAGSYGYTF
TRBV7-2	-	-	TRBJ2-5	TGTGCCAGCAGCTTCGGTTTCCAAGAGACCCAGTACTTC	CASSFGFQETQYF